A selection of T cell receptor beta chains follows, all from one sample in a study of T cell responses to AZD1222 COVID-19 vaccine. Clones were read by immunoSEQ multiplex PCR, and TCRdb kept only the in-frame ones, dropping some. The sample shows fewer than 120,000 clones, around 81% of them seen only once. The sequenced sample was peripheral blood, obtained on day 0 of AZD1222 vaccination. These receptors were obtained from an adult in good health. CDR3s include the opening cysteine and the closing phenylalanine or tryptophan. D genes are given only for firm matches. A row's size may be missing; if present it is once, few, many or a size class.

clone_size	v_call	j_call	d_call	cdr3_nt	cdr3_aa
.	TRBV28	TRBJ1-4	.	TGTGCCAGCAGTCCACCGGGAGACGGAAAACTGTTTTTT	CASSPPGDGKLFF
few	TRBV25-1	TRBJ1-5	.	TGTGCCAGCAGTGACGTAGGGAGCAATCAGCCCCAGCATTTT	CASSDVGSNQPQHF
.	TRBV28	TRBJ1-2	TRBD1	TGTGCCAGCAGTTTAGACAGGGGGATCGATGGCTACACCTTC	CASSLDRGIDGYTF
.	TRBV6-5	TRBJ1-6	TRBD1	TGTGCCAGCAGTTACTTGACAGGGAAAAATTCACCCCTCCACTTT	CASSYLTGKNSPLHF
.	TRBV18	TRBJ1-5	TRBD1	TGTGCCAGCTCACCACCGGACAGGGAAAGGAATCAGCCCCAGCATTTT	CASSPPDRERNQPQHF
.	TRBV7-8	TRBJ2-2	.	TGTGCCAGCAGCCCGGCTTCCCCACCGCGGGAGCTGTTTTTT	CASSPASPPRELFF
.	TRBV7-2	TRBJ2-1	TRBD2	TGTGCCAGCAGCTTAACTAGCGGGTACAATGAGCAGTTCTTC	CASSLTSGYNEQFF
.	TRBV15	TRBJ2-1	TRBD2	TGTGCCACCAGGGACGGACTAGCGGGAGGGAATGAGCAGTTCTTC	CATRDGLAGGNEQFF
.	TRBV6-2/TRBV6-3	TRBJ1-6	.	TGTGCCAGCAGTTACGAGGGCAGGTATAATTCACCCCTCCACTTT	CASSYEGRYNSPLHF
.	TRBV27	TRBJ2-1	TRBD2	TGTGCCAGCAGTCCGCCGGGACTAGCGGGCAATGAGCAGTTCTTC	CASSPPGLAGNEQFF
.	TRBV7-2	TRBJ1-2	TRBD1	TGTGCCAGCAGCTTAGAGCAAGAGACAGGGGGACGCTATGGCTACACCTTC	CASSLEQETGGRYGYTF
few	TRBV6-5	TRBJ1-1	.	TGTGCCAGCACTCCGAGGGGATCCACTGAAGCTTTCTTT	CASTPRGSTEAFF
few	TRBV7-9	TRBJ2-6	.	TGTGCCAGCAGTCTTCGAAAGGCCCTTGGGGCCAACGTCCTGACTTTC	CASSLRKALGANVLTF
.	TRBV6-6	TRBJ2-7	TRBD1	TGTGCCAGCAGACAGGGGACCTACGAGCAGTACTTC	CASRQGTYEQYF
.	TRBV19	TRBJ1-1	.	TGTGCCAGTACCCCAGACCGGGGGGCAACTGAAGCTTTCTTT	CASTPDRGATEAFF
.	TRBV4-1	TRBJ2-7	.	TGCGCCAGCAGCCAAGCCCAGCGAGGGACCTACGAGCAGTACTTC	CASSQAQRGTYEQYF
.	TRBV5-5	TRBJ2-3	.	TGTGCCAGCAGCAAGGGACCCGAGGGCACAGATACGCAGTATTTT	CASSKGPEGTDTQYF
.	TRBV2	TRBJ2-1	.	TGTGCCAGCAGGAGAGGGGGGGGCTACAATGAGCAGTTCTTC	CASRRGGGYNEQFF
once	TRBV7-6	TRBJ2-2	.	TGTGCCAGCAGCCGGACGAACACCGGGGAGCTGTTTTTT	CASSRTNTGELFF
.	TRBV5-1	TRBJ1-2	TRBD1	TGCGCCAGCAGCTCAACGGGACAGAGAGGCTACACCTTC	CASSSTGQRGYTF
.	TRBV19	TRBJ2-7	TRBD1	TGTGCCAGCTCCGGGACAGGGGTAACCTACGAGCAGTACTTC	CASSGTGVTYEQYF
.	TRBV19	TRBJ2-1	.	TGTGCCAGTCTCGACAGGTTTTCAAGGAATGAGCAGTTCTTC	CASLDRFSRNEQFF
.	TRBV4-3	TRBJ2-5	.	TGCGCCAGCAGCCCCGACGTCTCGTCGGGAGAGACCCAGTACTTC	CASSPDVSSGETQYF
few	TRBV7-2	TRBJ2-3	TRBD2	TGTGCCAGATCAGCGGGACCCACAGATACGCAGTATTTT	CARSAGPTDTQYF
.	TRBV30	TRBJ1-1	.	TGTGCCAGAAAAGACGGAGGGGCCTTTAACACTGAAGCTTTCTTT	CARKDGGAFNTEAFF
.	TRBV18	TRBJ2-7	TRBD1	TGTGCCAGCTCACCATCCATGGGACAGGCCTCGGGGGAGCAGTACTTC	CASSPSMGQASGEQYF
.	TRBV11-2	TRBJ2-7	TRBD2	TGTGCCAGCAGCCTAATAGCGGGAAGGGGGAGCTACGAGCAGTACTTC	CASSLIAGRGSYEQYF
.	TRBV2	TRBJ1-1	TRBD1	TGTGCCAGCGCAGACAGGGGGCGGAACACTGAAGCTTTCTTT	CASADRGRNTEAFF
few	TRBV7-8	TRBJ1-4	TRBD1	TGTGCCAGCAGCCTAAGACAGGGGCTGGGGTCTAATGAAAAACTGTTTTTT	CASSLRQGLGSNEKLFF
few	TRBV9	TRBJ2-3	.	TGTGCCAGCAGCCCAGCAGGGACGCCTAGCACAGATACGCAGTATTTT	CASSPAGTPSTDTQYF
.	TRBV9	TRBJ1-2	TRBD1	TGTGCCAGCAGCGCTCAGACAGGGACAGGCTATGGCTACACCTTC	CASSAQTGTGYGYTF
few	TRBV2	TRBJ2-5	TRBD1	TGTGCCAGCAGAACCGGACAGGGGGCCGGGGAGACCCAGTACTTC	CASRTGQGAGETQYF
.	TRBV6-2/TRBV6-3	TRBJ2-3	.	TGTGCCAGCAGTTACTTCGGGACTCAAGATACGCAGTATTTT	CASSYFGTQDTQYF
.	TRBV7-2	TRBJ2-4	.	TGTGCCAGCAGCTTAGCTGGGGGCGCGGTCAAAAACATTCAGTACTTC	CASSLAGGAVKNIQYF
.	TRBV19	TRBJ2-1	.	TGTGCCAGTAGTACCATCGGGGCTAGCGTGTACAATGAGCAGTTCTTC	CASSTIGASVYNEQFF